Included here is one TCR beta chain sequence, with context. The CDR3 spans 15 residues. V shed 5 bases, J shed 4 bases, and the junction held 9 bases outside the gene matches. This sample is part of a study of T cells of healthy individuals. TCRdb passed the 5' RACE reads through MiXCR, listing each CDR3 protein once. The sample includes around 63,000 distinct CDR3 sequences, 15% to 20% of them seen just once. V and J are TRBV12-3 or TRBV12-4 and TRBJ1-1; 8 bases are a match to TRBD1. The source of this sequence is a human donor in good health. The CDR3 reads CASSPWTGKPTEAFF. Here the CDR3 DNA reads TGTGCCAGCAGTCCGTGGACAGGGAAACCCACTGAAGCTTTCTTT.